One and the same sample provided the 21 T cell receptor beta chains below, sequenced in a study of CD8+ T cells in alopecia areata. Investigators isolated RNA and reverse transcribed it into cDNA to act as the sequencing template. Using immunoSEQ multiplex PCR, the repertoire was profiled, and TCRdb retains in-frame clones only, with some absent. The sample has about 130,000 clones; more than 40% are singletons. The sample consisted of CD8+ T cells sorted from blood, taken at week 0. The receptors come from a human donor with alopecia areata.

As regards this clone: Other nucleotide sequences from this sample produce the same CDR3. The chain has TRBV29-1 and TRBJ2-2; D possibly corresponds to TRBD2 (5 bases). V lost 1 base and J 2 bases, leaving 8 bases between the germline ends. Germline V gene lookup returns CDR1 SQVTM and CDR2 ANQGSEA. This CDR3 has 14 amino acids. CDR3 residues: CSVEGGLNTGELFF. The CDR3 region has the DNA TGCAGCGTTGAAGGTGGACTTAACACCGGGGAGCTGTTTTTT.

The chain carries TRBV2 and TRBJ1-5; D possibly corresponds to TRBD1 (6 bases). Germline V gives CDR1 SNHLY, CDR2 FYNNEI. The CDR3 is 15 amino acids. The V end was cut by 1 base, the J end by 5 bases, with 12 bases between. The CDR3 spells CASSEGQEGDQPQHF. CDR3 DNA: TGTGCCAGCAGTGAAGGACAGGAAGGGGATCAGCCCCAGCATTTT.

This clone came up a few times. At one boundary the junction diverges from the germline segment, which might be a read error. The chain employs TRBV29-1 and TRBJ2-5; 8 positions agree with TRBD1. Germline V CDR1 and CDR2: SQVTM, ANQGSEA. This CDR3 is 19 amino acids long. The CDR3 DNA reads as TGCAGCGTAGAAGGGGGACAGGAGCCTCCTCAGCGGGACCAAGAGACCCAGTACTTC. This translates into CSVEGGQEPPQRDQETQYF.

The sample holds one count of this clone. Other DNA sequences from this sample encode an identical CDR3 as well. CDR3 DNA sequence: TGCAGCGTTGGGGGCTCCTACGAGCAGTACTTC. Translation gives CSVGGSYEQYF. The chain joins TRBV29-1 to TRBJ2-7; D is ambiguous. Germline V CDR1 and CDR2: SQVTM, ANQGSEA. The CDR3 runs to 11 residues. The V gene lost 4 bases and the J gene lost 0 bases, with 4 bases spanning the gap.

This clone was picked up a small number of times. V is TRBV5-1 and J is TRBJ1-3; D remains unclear. Germline V gene lookup returns CDR1 SGHRS and CDR2 YFSETQ. The CDR3 is made up of 13 amino acids. V was cut by 5 bases and J by 1 base, with 7 bases left in between. The CDR3 is CASRYESGNTIYF. CDR3 DNA: TGCGCCAGCAGATATGAGTCTGGAAACACCATATATTTT.

V and J are TRBV11-2 and TRBJ2-1; TRBD2 aligns across 10 bases. The CDR3 is 15 amino acids. The V gene end was trimmed by 4 bases and the J gene end by 6 bases; junction bases not matched to a gene: 6. Germline-derived CDR1 and CDR2 are SGHAT and FQNNGV. The CDR3 spells CASSSLAGDLNEQFF. The CDR3 region has the DNA TGTGCCAGCAGCTCCCTAGCGGGGGACCTCAATGAGCAGTTCTTC.

This clone was picked up a small number of times. The gene calls are TRBV7-9 and TRBJ2-7, with D maybe TRBD1 (5 bases). V was clipped by 3 bases and J by 6 bases, with 15 bases between them. CDR3 length equals 14 residues. Germline V gives CDR1 SEHNR, CDR2 FQNEAQ (reference sequence). CDR3 sequence (DNA): TGTGCCAGCAGCTTCGGTGGGGCCCCGCCCGAGCAGTACTTC. Amino acid sequence: CASSFGGAPPEQYF.

The chain uses TRBV30 and TRBJ2-3; no firm D call. Germline V gene sequence: CDR1 GTSNPN, CDR2 SVGIG (reference sequence). V shed 0 bases and J shed 2 bases, with 9 bases lying between them. The CDR3 is 14 residues long. The chain's CDR3 is CAWSVDQITDTQYF. DNA of the CDR3: TGTGCCTGGAGTGTGGACCAAATCACAGATACGCAGTATTTT.

The chain couples TRBV4-2 to TRBJ2-7; 10 bases match TRBD1. Germline V gene sequence: CDR1 LGHNA, CDR2 YNFKEQ. V lost 1 base and J lost 3; bases outside the gene matches: 6. The CDR3 has 16 amino acids. In DNA form, the CDR3 reads TGTGCCAGCAGCCAAGGCCCGGGACAGGGGTTCTACGAGCAGTACTTC. Its protein is CASSQGPGQGFYEQYF.

This clone was observed once. The chain carries TRBV5-4 and TRBJ2-7; a weak D match, TRBD2 (6 bases). In germline, CDR1 is SGHNT, CDR2 YYREEE (reference sequence). The CDR3 has 14 amino acids. V dropped 4 bases and J dropped 3 bases, with 14 bases sitting between them. CDR3 in amino acids: CASSEEGMLYEQYF. The DNA of the CDR3 is TGTGCCAGCAGCGAGGAGGGGATGCTCTACGAGCAGTACTTC.

The gene calls are TRBV2 and TRBJ2-7, with 9 bases that match TRBD2. Trimming took 3 bases from V and 3 from J; bases not matched to a gene: 3. This CDR3 comprises 14 residues. Germline loops: CDR1 SNHLY, CDR2 FYNNEI. CDR3 region: CASSERAGGYEQYF. CDR3 nucleotides: TGTGCCAGCAGTGAGAGAGCGGGGGGCTACGAGCAGTACTTC. The full variable domain, completed using reference TRBV2 and TRBJ2-7, is EPEVTQTPSHQVTQMGQEVILRCVPISNHLYFYWYRQILGQKVEFLVSFYNNEISEKSEIFDDQFSVERPDGSNFTLKIRSTKLEDSAMYFCASSERAGGYEQYFGPGTRLTVT.

The sample holds a few counts of this clone. The rearrangement uses TRBV4-1 and TRBJ2-7; D perhaps matches TRBD1 (6 bases). This CDR3 contains 15 residues. V lost 2 bases and J 0 bases, leaving 11 bases between the germline ends. From germline, CDR1 is MGHRA and CDR2 YSYEKL. CDR3 residues: CASSQRTESSYEQYF. CDR3 nucleotides: TGCGCCAGCAGCCAAAGGACAGAGAGCTCCTACGAGCAGTACTTC.

The V call is TRBV6-5, the J call TRBJ2-7, with 8 nucleotides matching TRBD2. Germline assignment: CDR1 MNHEY and CDR2 SVGAGI. V lost 2 bases to trimming and J lost 1 base; unmatched junction nucleotides: 4. There are 15 residues in the CDR3. The CDR3 here is CASSYGREGSYEQYF. The DNA of the CDR3 is TGTGCCAGCAGTTACGGTCGGGAGGGTTCCTACGAGCAGTACTTC.

This clone was seen more than once but under ten times. This rearrangement joins TRBV7-9 to TRBJ1-1; TRBD1 matches 11 bases. This CDR3 is 13 amino acids long. In germline, CDR1 is SEHNR, CDR2 FQNEAQ (reference sequence). Trimming took 8 bases from V and 5 from J; bases not matched to a gene: 4. Here the CDR3 DNA reads TGTGCCAGCGGACAGGGGGCGAAGACTGAAGCTTTCTTT. Protein sequence: CASGQGAKTEAFF.

The chain combines TRBV7-9 with TRBJ2-3; unclear D gene. The V gene lost 1 base and the J gene lost 5 bases, with 10 bases spanning the gap. This CDR3 contains 14 residues. Germline CDR1 SEHNR, CDR2 FQNEAQ (reference sequence). In DNA form, the CDR3 reads TGTGCCAGCAGCTTAGAGGGTGCGGAAGATACGCAGTATTTT. Translated: CASSLEGAEDTQYF. The full variable domain, completed using reference TRBV7-9 and TRBJ2-3, is DTGVSQNPRHKITKRGQNVTFRCDPISEHNRLYWYRQTLGQGPEFLTYFQNEAQLEKSRLLSDRFSAERPKGSFSTLEIQRTEQGDSAMYLCASSLEGAEDTQYFGPGTRLTVL.

This rearrangement joins TRBV29-1 to TRBJ2-6; D is perhaps TRBD2 (6 bases). This CDR3 contains 14 residues. From germline, CDR1 is SQVTM and CDR2 ANQGSEA. V gave up 4 bases and J gave up 2 bases, with 9 bases separating them. The CDR3 nucleotides read TGCAGCGTTGTAGGCGGGACTGGGGCCAACGTCCTGACTTTC. Residues: CSVVGGTGANVLTF.

The CDR3 DNA reads TGCGCCAGCAGCCAGGCAGGGCCTAACACTGAAGCTTTCTTT. It specifies CASSQAGPNTEAFF. The gene calls are TRBV4-3 and TRBJ1-1; a weak D match, TRBD1 (5 bases). Trimming shortened V by 3 bases and J by 2 bases, and 10 bases separated the two germline ends. The CDR3 totals 14 residues. CDR1 is LGHNA, CDR2 YSLEER, per germline.

This clone was counted a few times. The gene calls are TRBV4-3 and TRBJ1-4, with D hard to call. The CDR3 consists of 14 residues. Trimming cost V 4 bases and J 6 bases, with 12 bases left between them. Per germline, CDR1 LGHNA and CDR2 YSLEER. Here the CDR3 reads CASSRASGHEKLFF. The CDR3 region has the DNA TGCGCCAGCAGCCGCGCAAGTGGGCATGAAAAACTGTTTTTT.

The V gene is TRBV19, the J gene TRBJ1-5; TRBD1 matches at 9 bases. After removal of 6 bases from V and 6 bases from J, the junction contained 9 bases not matched to a gene. This CDR3 is 15 amino acids long. CDR1 LNHDA and CDR2 SQIVND come from the germline V gene (reference sequence). CDR3 region: CASRDRGGAPQPQHF. The CDR3 bases are TGTGCCAGTAGGGACAGGGGCGGTGCCCCTCAGCCCCAGCATTTT.

The chain couples TRBV30 to TRBJ2-1, with 10 bases lining up with TRBD2. The CDR3 sequence is 17 residues long. CDR1 is GTSNPN and CDR2 is SVGIG in the germline V gene (reference sequence). The V segment lost 3 bases and the J segment 8 bases; nucleotides outside the gene matches: 16. In DNA form, the CDR3 reads TGTGCCTGGAGCCCCCTGGGTAGCGGGGGGCCGGGGGATGAGCAGTTCTTC. Translating it yields CAWSPLGSGGPGDEQFF.

This chain connects TRBV11-2 to TRBJ2-7; possible D gene TRBD2, 6 bases. CDR3 size: 18 residues. Per the germline V gene, CDR1 is SGHAT and CDR2 is FQNNGV. V lost 4 bases to trimming and J lost 0 bases, with 22 bases between them. The CDR3 spells CASSSRPRPGGSSYEQYF. The CDR3 bases are TGTGCCAGCAGCTCTCGCCCCCGCCCTGGGGGGAGCTCCTACGAGCAGTACTTC.